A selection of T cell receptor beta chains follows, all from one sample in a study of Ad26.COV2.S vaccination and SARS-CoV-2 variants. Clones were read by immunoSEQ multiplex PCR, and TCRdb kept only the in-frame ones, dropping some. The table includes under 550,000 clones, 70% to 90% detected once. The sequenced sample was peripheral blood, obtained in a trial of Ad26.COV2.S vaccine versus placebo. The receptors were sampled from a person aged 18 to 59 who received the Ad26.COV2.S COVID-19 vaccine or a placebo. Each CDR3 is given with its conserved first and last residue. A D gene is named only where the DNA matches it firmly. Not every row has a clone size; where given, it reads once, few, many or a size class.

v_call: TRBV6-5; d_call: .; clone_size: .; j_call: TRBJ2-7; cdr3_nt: TGTGCCAGCAGTACCCCCGGTCACGAGCAGTACTTC; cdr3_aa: CASSTPGHEQYF
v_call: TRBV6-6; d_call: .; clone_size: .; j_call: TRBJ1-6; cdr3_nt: TGTGCCAGCAGTTACGGACCTAAAGAGAATTCACCCCTCCACTTT; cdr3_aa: CASSYGPKENSPLHF
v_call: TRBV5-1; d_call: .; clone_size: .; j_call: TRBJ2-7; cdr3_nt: TGCGCCAGCAACTCCCTTGGGGACACCCGAAGCGAGCAGTACTTC; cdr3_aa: CASNSLGDTRSEQYF
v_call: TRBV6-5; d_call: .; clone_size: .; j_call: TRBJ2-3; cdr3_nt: TGTGCCAGCAGTTACTCACGCCGTGGGGATACGCAGTATTTT; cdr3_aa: CASSYSRRGDTQYF
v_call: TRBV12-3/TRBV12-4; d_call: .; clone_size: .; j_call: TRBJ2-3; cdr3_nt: TGTGCCAGCAGTCTGACAGATACGCAGTATTTT; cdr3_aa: CASSLTDTQYF
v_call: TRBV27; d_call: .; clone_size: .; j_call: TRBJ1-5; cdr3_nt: TGTGCCAGCAGTTTCGCGGGAGGGCAGCCCCAGCATTTT; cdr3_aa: CASSFAGGQPQHF
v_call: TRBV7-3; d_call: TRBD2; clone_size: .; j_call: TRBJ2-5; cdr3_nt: TGTGCCAGCAGCTTAAATAGCGGGGGACAAGAGACCCAGTACTTC; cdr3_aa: CASSLNSGGQETQYF
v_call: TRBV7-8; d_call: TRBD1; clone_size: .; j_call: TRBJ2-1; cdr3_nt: TGTGCCAGCAGCCCCCGGGGACAGGGCTTGAACAATGAGCAGTTCTTC; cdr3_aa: CASSPRGQGLNNEQFF
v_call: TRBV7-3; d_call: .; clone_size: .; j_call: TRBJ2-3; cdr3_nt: TGTGCCAGCAGCTTAATGGCAGCTTCTTCGGATACGCAGTATTTT; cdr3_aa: CASSLMAASSDTQYF
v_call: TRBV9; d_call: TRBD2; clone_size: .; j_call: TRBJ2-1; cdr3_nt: TGTGCCAGCAGCGCGGCGGGGGGCTCCTACAATGAGCAGTTCTTC; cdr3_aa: CASSAAGGSYNEQFF
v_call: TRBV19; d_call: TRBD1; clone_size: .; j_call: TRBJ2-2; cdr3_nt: TGTGCCAGTTTAGCAGGGACAGGGGGCCCCCCTCCAACCGGGGAGCTGTTTTTT; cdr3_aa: CASLAGTGGPPPTGELFF
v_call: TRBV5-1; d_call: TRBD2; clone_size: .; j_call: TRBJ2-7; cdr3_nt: TGCGCCAGCAGCTTGGTTCTAGCGGGGTACGAGCAGTACTTC; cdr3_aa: CASSLVLAGYEQYF
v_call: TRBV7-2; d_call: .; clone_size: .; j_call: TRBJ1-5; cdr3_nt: TGTGCCAGCAGCTTAGAGTCGGGCAATCAGCCCCAGCATTTT; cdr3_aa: CASSLESGNQPQHF
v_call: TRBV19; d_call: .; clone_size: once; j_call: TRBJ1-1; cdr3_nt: TGTGCCAGTAGCCAGGGGTCCGGCACTGAAGCTTTCTTT; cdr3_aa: CASSQGSGTEAFF
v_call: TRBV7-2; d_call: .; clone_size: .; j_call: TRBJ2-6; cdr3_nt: TGTGCCAGCAGCTTCTTCAGGGACGCCAACGTCCTGACTTTC; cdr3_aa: CASSFFRDANVLTF
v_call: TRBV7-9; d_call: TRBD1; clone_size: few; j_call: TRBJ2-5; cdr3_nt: TGTGCCAGCAGCCCGGGACAGATTCAAGAGACCCAGTACTTC; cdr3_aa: CASSPGQIQETQYF
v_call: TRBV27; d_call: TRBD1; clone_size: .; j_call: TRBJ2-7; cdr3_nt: TGTGCCAGCAGTGACCGGGACAGGGCCTACGAGCAGTACTTC; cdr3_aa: CASSDRDRAYEQYF
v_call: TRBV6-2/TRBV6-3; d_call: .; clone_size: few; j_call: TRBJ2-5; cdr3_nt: TGTGCCAGCAGTTACTCGATATGGGAAGAGACCCAGTACTTC; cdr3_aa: CASSYSIWEETQYF
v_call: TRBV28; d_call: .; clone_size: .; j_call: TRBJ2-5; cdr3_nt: TGTGCCAGCAGTTTAAGTGTACTGGTGACAGAAATAGAGACCCAGTACTTC; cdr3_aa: CASSLSVLVTEIETQYF
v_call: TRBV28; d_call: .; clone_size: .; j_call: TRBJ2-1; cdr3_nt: TGTGCCAGCAGCCTTAGATCTTCCCTCTACAATGAGCAGTTCTTC; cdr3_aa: CASSLRSSLYNEQFF
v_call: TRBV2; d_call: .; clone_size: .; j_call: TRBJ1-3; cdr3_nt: TGTGCCAGCAGTTGGGCTGGAAACACCATATATTTT; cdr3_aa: CASSWAGNTIYF
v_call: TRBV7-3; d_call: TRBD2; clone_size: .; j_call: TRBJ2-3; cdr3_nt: TGTGCCAGCAGTCCGATAGCGGGGGAGGCAGATACGCAGTATTTT; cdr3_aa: CASSPIAGEADTQYF
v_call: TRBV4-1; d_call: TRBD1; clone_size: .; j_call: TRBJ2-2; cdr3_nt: TGCGCCAGCAGCAAAACGTCCCGGGACAGGGGGGGGACCGGGGAGCTGTTTTTT; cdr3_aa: CASSKTSRDRGGTGELFF
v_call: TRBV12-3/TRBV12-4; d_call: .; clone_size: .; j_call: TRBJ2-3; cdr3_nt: TGTGCCAGCAGTTTGGGGGGCGCAGATACGCAGTATTTT; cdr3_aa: CASSLGGADTQYF
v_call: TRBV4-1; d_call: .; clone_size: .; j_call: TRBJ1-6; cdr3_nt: TGCGCCAGCAGCCTCGGACAGAGGAATTCACCCCTCCACTTT; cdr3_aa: CASSLGQRNSPLHF
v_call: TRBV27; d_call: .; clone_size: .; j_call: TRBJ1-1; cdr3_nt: TGTGCCAGCAGTTACCGGGGGACTGAAGCTTTCTTT; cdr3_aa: CASSYRGTEAFF
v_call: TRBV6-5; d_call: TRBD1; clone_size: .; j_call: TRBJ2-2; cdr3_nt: TGTGCCAGCAGGGGGACAGGGAGGAACACCGGGGAGCTGTTTTTT; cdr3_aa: CASRGTGRNTGELFF
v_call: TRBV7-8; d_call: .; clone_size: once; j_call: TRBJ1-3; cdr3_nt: TGTGCCAGCATCCTTGGAAGAGTACTCTCTGGAAACACCATATATTTT; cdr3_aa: CASILGRVLSGNTIYF
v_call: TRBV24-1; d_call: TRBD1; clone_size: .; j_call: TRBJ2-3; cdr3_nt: TGTGCCACCAGGGGGAAGGACAGGAGCACAGATACGCAGTATTTT; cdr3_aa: CATRGKDRSTDTQYF
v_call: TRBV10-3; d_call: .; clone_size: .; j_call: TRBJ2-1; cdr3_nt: TGTGCCATCAGTGAGGGGGTAAGCAATGAGCAGTTCTTC; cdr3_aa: CAISEGVSNEQFF
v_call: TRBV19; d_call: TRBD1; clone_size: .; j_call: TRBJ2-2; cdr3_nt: TGTGCCAGTAGTATTCCGCACAGGGGTCGGACCGGGGAGCTGTTTTTT; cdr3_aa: CASSIPHRGRTGELFF
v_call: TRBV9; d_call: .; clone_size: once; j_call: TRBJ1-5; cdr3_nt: TGTGCCAGCAGCGTAGGAGGGGGTGGCAATCAGCCCCAGCATTTT; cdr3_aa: CASSVGGGGNQPQHF
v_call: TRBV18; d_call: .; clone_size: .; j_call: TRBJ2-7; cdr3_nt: TGTGCCAGCTCACAATCCTACGAGCAGTACTTC; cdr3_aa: CASSQSYEQYF
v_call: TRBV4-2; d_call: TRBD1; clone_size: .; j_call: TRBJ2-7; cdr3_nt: TGTGCCAGCAGACTCGACAGGGCATCCTACGAGCAGTACTTC; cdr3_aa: CASRLDRASYEQYF
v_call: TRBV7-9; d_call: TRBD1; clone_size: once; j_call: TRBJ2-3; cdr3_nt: TGTGCCAGCAGTTGGGGACAGGGATATACAGATACGCAGTATTTT; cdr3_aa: CASSWGQGYTDTQYF
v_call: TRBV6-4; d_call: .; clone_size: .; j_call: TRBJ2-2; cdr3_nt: TGTGCCAGCAGCCCGCGGGGAAGCACCGGGGAGCTGTTTTTT; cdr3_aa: CASSPRGSTGELFF
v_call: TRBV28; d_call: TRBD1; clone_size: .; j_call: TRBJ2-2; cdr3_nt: TGTGCCAGCAGTTTACCCATCCCGGGACAGGGGGCCGGGGAGCTGTTTTTT; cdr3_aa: CASSLPIPGQGAGELFF